This is a list of T cell receptor beta chains from one sample in a study of blood T cell repertoires in COVID-19. The protocol was immunoSEQ multiplex PCR, while the TCRdb copy is restricted to in-frame clones and leaves out a portion. The sample contains about 27,000 clones, 60% to 70% of which appear only once. Sequencing was performed on peripheral blood. The receptors stem from a man in his fifties or sixties with active or convalescent COVID-19. The CDR3 runs from the conserved cysteine through the conserved F or W. Each record gives: V gene, clone size, D gene, J gene, CDR3 protein, CDR3 DNA. A D gene is named only where the DNA matches it firmly. For some rows the clone size is stated as once, few or many, or as a class when expanded; others skip it.

V: TRBV5-4; size: NA; D: NA; J: TRBJ1-3; CDR3: CASSLNPGLHSGNTIYF; DNA: TGTGCCAGCAGCTTGAACCCAGGACTCCACTCTGGAAACACCATATATTTT
V: TRBV11-3; size: NA; D: TRBD2; J: TRBJ2-1; CDR3: CASSRGTGTSGNEQFF; DNA: TGTGCCAGCAGTAGGGGGACCGGGACTAGCGGGAATGAGCAGTTCTTC
V: TRBV5-4; size: NA; D: TRBD2; J: TRBJ2-3; CDR3: CASSAGPGGAVLDTQYF; DNA: TGTGCCAGCAGCGCGGGACCCGGGGGGGCTGTATTAGATACGCAGTATTTT
V: TRBV7-3; size: NA; D: NA; J: TRBJ1-1; CDR3: CASSLNGGLAEAFF; DNA: TGTGCCAGCAGCTTAAATGGGGGACTCGCTGAAGCTTTCTTT
V: TRBV5-4; size: NA; D: TRBD1; J: TRBJ2-7; CDR3: CASSLKSGQGPSYEQYF; DNA: TGTGCCAGCAGCCTGAAATCGGGACAGGGCCCCTCCTACGAGCAGTACTTC
V: TRBV21-1; size: few; D: NA; J: TRBJ1-6; CDR3: CASSKGEQGSVNSPLHF; DNA: TGTGCCAGCAGCAAAGGGGAACAGGGTAGTGTTAATTCACCCCTCCACTTT
V: TRBV7-2; size: NA; D: TRBD1; J: TRBJ1-2; CDR3: CASSQSTGEGYGYTF; DNA: TGTGCCAGCAGCCAGTCGACAGGGGAAGGCTATGGCTACACCTTC
V: TRBV7-9; size: NA; D: NA; J: TRBJ1-2; CDR3: CASSLGSGKGYTF; DNA: TGTGCCAGCAGCTTAGGCTCGGGAAAGGGCTACACCTTC
V: TRBV6-4; size: few; D: TRBD2; J: TRBJ2-7; CDR3: CASSETSENEQYF; DNA: TGTGCCAGCAGTGAGACTAGCGAGAACGAGCAGTACTTC
V: TRBV7-6; size: NA; D: TRBD2; J: TRBJ2-3; CDR3: CASKSISGREADTQYF; DNA: TGTGCCAGCAAGAGCATTAGCGGGAGGGAGGCAGATACGCAGTATTTT
V: TRBV2; size: few; D: TRBD1; J: TRBJ2-2; CDR3: CASRLSGTGSTGELFF; DNA: TGTGCCAGCAGGCTGTCCGGGACAGGGTCGACCGGGGAGCTGTTTTTT
V: TRBV5-6; size: NA; D: NA; J: TRBJ2-2; CDR3: CASSLVGGMEPGELFF; DNA: TGTGCCAGCAGCTTGGTTGGCGGGATGGAACCCGGGGAGCTGTTTTTT
V: TRBV10-3; size: NA; D: TRBD2; J: TRBJ2-7; CDR3: CAIRDIQRDSYEQYF; DNA: TGTGCCATCAGGGACATCCAGCGGGACTCCTACGAGCAGTACTTC
V: TRBV7-3; size: NA; D: NA; J: TRBJ1-6; CDR3: CASSVTTNSPLHF; DNA: TGTGCCAGCAGTGTCACTACTAATTCACCCCTCCACTTT
V: TRBV6-1; size: NA; D: NA; J: TRBJ1-5; CDR3: CASSDRGKGLGQPQHF; DNA: TGTGCCAGCAGTGATAGGGGTAAAGGCCTCGGTCAGCCCCAGCATTTT
V: TRBV2; size: few; D: TRBD1; J: TRBJ2-1; CDR3: CASSEGQYNEQFF; DNA: TGTGCCAGCAGCGAGGGACAGTACAATGAGCAGTTCTTC
V: TRBV3-1/TRBV3-2; size: NA; D: TRBD2; J: TRBJ2-1; CDR3: CASSQDMRGAGTFF; DNA: TGTGCCAGCAGCCAAGATATGAGGGGAGCGGGGACGTTCTTC
V: TRBV2; size: NA; D: TRBD2; J: TRBJ2-1; CDR3: CASTGGTSGYNEQFF; DNA: TGTGCCAGCACTGGTGGGACTAGCGGCTACAATGAGCAGTTCTTC
V: TRBV10-2; size: NA; D: TRBD1; J: TRBJ1-3; CDR3: CASTGGTSSGNTIYF; DNA: TGCGCCAGCACAGGGGGCACCTCCTCTGGAAACACCATATATTTT
V: TRBV25-1; size: NA; D: NA; J: TRBJ1-2; CDR3: CASSWQDYGYTF; DNA: TGTGCCAGCAGCTGGCAGGACTATGGCTACACCTTC
V: TRBV14; size: few; D: TRBD1; J: TRBJ1-1; CDR3: CASSRWTGMDTEAFF; DNA: TGTGCCAGCAGCCGATGGACAGGGATGGACACTGAAGCTTTCTTT
V: TRBV25-1; size: NA; D: NA; J: TRBJ2-3; CDR3: CASSDPQGTTDTQYF; DNA: TGTGCCAGCAGTGACCCCCAGGGAACCACAGATACGCAGTATTTT
V: TRBV7-8; size: NA; D: TRBD1; J: TRBJ2-7; CDR3: CASSSETGYEQYF; DNA: TGTGCCAGCAGCTCCGAGACAGGGTACGAGCAGTACTTC
V: TRBV7-9; size: NA; D: NA; J: TRBJ1-1; CDR3: CASSRDALEAFF; DNA: TGTGCCAGCAGTCGAGATGCGCTTGAAGCTTTCTTT